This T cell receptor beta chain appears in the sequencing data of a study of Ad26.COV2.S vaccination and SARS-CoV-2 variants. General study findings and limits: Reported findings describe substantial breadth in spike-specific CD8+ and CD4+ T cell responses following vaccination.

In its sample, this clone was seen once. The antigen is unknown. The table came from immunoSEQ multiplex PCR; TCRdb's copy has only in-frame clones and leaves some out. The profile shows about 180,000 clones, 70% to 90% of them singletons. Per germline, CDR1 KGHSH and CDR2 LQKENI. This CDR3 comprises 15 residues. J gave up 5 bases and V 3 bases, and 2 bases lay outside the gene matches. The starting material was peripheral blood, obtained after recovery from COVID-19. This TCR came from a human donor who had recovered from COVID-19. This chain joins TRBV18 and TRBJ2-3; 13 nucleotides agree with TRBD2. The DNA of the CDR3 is TGTGCCAGCTCACCGACTAGCGGGGGGCAAGATACGCAGTATTTT. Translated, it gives CASSPTSGGQDTQYF.